These T cell receptor beta chains were read from a single sample in a study of a mutant IDH1 vaccine in newly diagnosed glioma. The repertoire was sequenced with immunoSEQ multiplex PCR; TCRdb's copy has only in-frame clones and lacks some. There are roughly 50,000 clones in the sample; around 82% occur only once, and over 3% lies in the top ten. These TCRs are of unknown antigen specificity. Specimen: PBMCs, collected from a glioma patient whose treatment included an IDH1 peptide vaccine. The receptors here all came from a woman aged 18-30 years with glioma. Some clones in this sample may be carry-over from other donors' samples. Each CDR3 is given with its conserved first and last residue. A D gene is named only where the DNA matches it firmly.

j_gene	d_gene	v_gene	CDR3aa
TRBJ2-1	.	TRBV6-6	CASRGDSSYNEQFF
TRBJ1-2	.	TRBV5-1	CASSFGYGYTF
TRBJ2-1	.	TRBV4-1	CASSQAAVAYNEQFF
TRBJ2-1	TRBD2	TRBV9	CASAREGDYNEQFF
TRBJ1-5	.	TRBV6-6	CASSYDGLDQPQHF
TRBJ2-3	TRBD1	TRBV5-6	CASSRDRGRADTQYF
TRBJ2-2	TRBD1	TRBV7-6	CASSMRQGPTGELFF
TRBJ2-7	.	TRBV5-6	CASSWGREREQYF
TRBJ2-7	TRBD2	TRBV6-5	CASGDSGNLNEQYF
TRBJ1-1	.	TRBV4-3	CASSQGGREAFF
TRBJ2-5	TRBD2	TRBV25-1	CASSEYSLAMETQYF
TRBJ2-4	.	TRBV30	CAWSVLRGTGLTKNIQYF
TRBJ2-1	.	TRBV5-6	CASRPLGLGGQFF
TRBJ2-2	.	TRBV5-1	CASSLTGDIGELFF
TRBJ1-5	.	TRBV27	CASSLRAGQSSQPQHF
TRBJ2-6	TRBD1	TRBV9	CASSVAGAQGIGGANVLTF
TRBJ2-2	TRBD2	TRBV29-1	CSVDPGGNTGELFF
TRBJ2-3	TRBD2	TRBV5-1	CASSSSSGSSTDTQYF
TRBJ1-2	TRBD1	TRBV19	CASSKDRNPGYTF
TRBJ1-1	TRBD1	TRBV11-3	CASSFSTGRRTEAFF
TRBJ1-1	.	TRBV19	CASSILGSNTEAFF
TRBJ2-7	.	TRBV30	CAWSVGGSVYEQYF
TRBJ1-2	.	TRBV9	CASSHYSGLPNYGYTF
TRBJ1-4	.	TRBV6-5	CASSPTRTKLFF
TRBJ2-7	TRBD1	TRBV7-2	CASSLGQGAYEQYF
TRBJ2-5	.	TRBV7-2	CASSRPQETQYF
TRBJ1-1	.	TRBV6-1	CASSAGGRTEAFF
TRBJ1-3	.	TRBV7-9	CASSLVGGHVSGNTIYF
TRBJ2-7	.	TRBV6-6	CASTPTGTYEQYF
TRBJ1-2	.	TRBV14	CATSVTAFYGYTF
TRBJ2-3	.	TRBV5-8	CASSLAVWGVQYF
TRBJ1-1	.	TRBV6-5	CASSYPGLPEAFF
TRBJ1-4	.	TRBV25-1	CASSESYGRIGRNEKLFF
TRBJ2-7	TRBD2	TRBV6-6	CASASGGRGYEQYF
TRBJ1-1	.	TRBV5-4	CASSFTGRTEAFF
TRBJ2-1	TRBD2	TRBV6-5	CASSYRGSGGIDEQFF
TRBJ1-2	TRBD1	TRBV4-2	CASSHTGAGRANYGYTF
TRBJ2-7	TRBD1	TRBV5-3	CARSLDVPTQGDEQYF
TRBJ1-1	.	TRBV6-5	CASGFEGNTEAFF
TRBJ1-3	TRBD1	TRBV2	CASSLETGYSGNTIYF
TRBJ2-2	.	TRBV14	CASSLSPPGELFF
TRBJ1-6	.	TRBV6-1	CATGPELHF
TRBJ2-2	.	TRBV27	CASSLGTNTGELFF
TRBJ1-5	.	TRBV6-6	CASSYPRGGGNQPQHF
TRBJ1-5	.	TRBV27	CASSSLGVNQPQHF
TRBJ2-7	.	TRBV7-9	CASSKTVYEQYF
TRBJ2-7	TRBD1	TRBV2	CASSETGYYEQYF
TRBJ2-3	.	TRBV30	CAWSGGAGGRHGGTDTQYF
TRBJ2-3	TRBD2	TRBV15	CATSRVLGGFADTQYF